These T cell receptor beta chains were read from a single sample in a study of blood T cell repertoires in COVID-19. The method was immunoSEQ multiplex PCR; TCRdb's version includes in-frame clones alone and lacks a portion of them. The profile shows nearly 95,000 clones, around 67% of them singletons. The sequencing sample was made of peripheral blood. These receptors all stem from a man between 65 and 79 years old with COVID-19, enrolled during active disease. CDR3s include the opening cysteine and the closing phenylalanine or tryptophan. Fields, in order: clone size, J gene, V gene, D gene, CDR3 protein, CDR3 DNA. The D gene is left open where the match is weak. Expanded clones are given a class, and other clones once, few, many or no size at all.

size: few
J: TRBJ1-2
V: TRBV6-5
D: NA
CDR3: CASRPLGTIYGYTF
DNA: TGTGCCAGCAGACCCCTCGGGACAATATATGGCTACACCTTC

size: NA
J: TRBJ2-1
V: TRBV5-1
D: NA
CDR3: CASSLEAGPYNEQFF
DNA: TGCGCCAGCAGCTTGGAAGCGGGCCCGTACAATGAGCAGTTCTTC

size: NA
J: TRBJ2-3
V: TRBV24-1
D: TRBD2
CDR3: CATSDSGTTSSADTQYF
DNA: TGTGCCACCAGTGATTCCGGGACGACTAGCAGCGCAGATACGCAGTATTTT

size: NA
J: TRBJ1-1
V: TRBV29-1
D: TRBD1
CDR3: CSVERRQGATEAFF
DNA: TGCAGCGTTGAAAGACGACAGGGGGCCACTGAAGCTTTCTTT

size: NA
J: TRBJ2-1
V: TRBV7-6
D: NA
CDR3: CASSLAAGDTTGGNEQFF
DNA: TGTGCCAGCAGCTTGGCCGCCGGGGACACGACGGGTGGGAATGAGCAGTTCTTC

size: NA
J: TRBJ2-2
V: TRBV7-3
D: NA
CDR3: CASSPDPETGNTGELFF
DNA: TGTGCCAGCAGCCCCGACCCCGAAACAGGGAACACCGGGGAGCTGTTTTTT

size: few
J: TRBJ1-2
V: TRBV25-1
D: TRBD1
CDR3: CASSLQGAPGYTF
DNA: TGTGCCAGCAGCTTACAGGGGGCGCCTGGCTACACCTTC

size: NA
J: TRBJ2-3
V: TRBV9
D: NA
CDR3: CASSVGAGVRTDTQYF
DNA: TGTGCCAGCAGCGTAGGAGCAGGTGTACGCACAGATACGCAGTATTTT

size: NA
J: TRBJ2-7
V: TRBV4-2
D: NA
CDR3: CASSQDWQGHSYEQYF
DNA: TGTGCCAGCAGCCAAGATTGGCAGGGTCACTCCTACGAGCAGTACTTC

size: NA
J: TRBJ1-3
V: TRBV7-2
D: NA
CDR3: CASGTGPRYSGNTIYF
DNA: TGTGCCAGCGGAACAGGGCCCAGATACTCTGGAAACACCATATATTTT

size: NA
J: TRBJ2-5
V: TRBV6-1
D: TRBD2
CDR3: CASSEVASGRGAQYF
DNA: TGTGCCAGCAGTGAAGTGGCTAGCGGGAGGGGGGCCCAGTACTTC

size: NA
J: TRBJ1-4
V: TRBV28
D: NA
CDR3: CASSRQPWGKLFF
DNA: TGTGCCAGCAGCCGACAGCCCTGGGGAAAACTGTTTTTT

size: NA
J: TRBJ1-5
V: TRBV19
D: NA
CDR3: CASTLGGRGNQPQHF
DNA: TGTGCCAGTACCCTAGGAGGGAGGGGCAATCAGCCCCAGCATTTT

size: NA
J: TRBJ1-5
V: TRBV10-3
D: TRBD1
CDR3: CAISESKGAPGQPQHF
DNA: TGTGCCATCAGTGAGTCGAAGGGGGCCCCTGGTCAGCCCCAGCATTTT

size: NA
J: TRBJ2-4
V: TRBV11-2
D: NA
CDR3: CASSSGEGVRGYF
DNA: TGTGCCAGCAGCTCGGGAGAGGGCGTCCGGGGGTACTTC

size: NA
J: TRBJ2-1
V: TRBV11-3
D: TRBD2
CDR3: CASSSPGLAGVEQFF
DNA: TGTGCCAGCAGCTCTCCGGGACTAGCGGGAGTTGAGCAGTTCTTC

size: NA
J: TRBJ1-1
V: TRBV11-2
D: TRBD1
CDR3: CASKGQGMNTEAFF
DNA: TGTGCCAGCAAAGGACAGGGGATGAACACTGAAGCTTTCTTT